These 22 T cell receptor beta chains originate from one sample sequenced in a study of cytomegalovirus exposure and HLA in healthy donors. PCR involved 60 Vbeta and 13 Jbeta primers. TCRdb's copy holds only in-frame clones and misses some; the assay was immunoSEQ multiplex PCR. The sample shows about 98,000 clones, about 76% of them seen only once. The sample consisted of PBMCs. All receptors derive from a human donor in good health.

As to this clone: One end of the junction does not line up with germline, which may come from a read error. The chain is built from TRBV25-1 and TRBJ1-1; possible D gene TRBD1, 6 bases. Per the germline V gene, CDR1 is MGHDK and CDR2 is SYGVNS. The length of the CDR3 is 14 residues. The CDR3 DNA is TGTGCCCGCAGTGCTACGACAGGATGGGCTGAAGCTTTCTTT. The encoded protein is CARSATTGWAEAFF.

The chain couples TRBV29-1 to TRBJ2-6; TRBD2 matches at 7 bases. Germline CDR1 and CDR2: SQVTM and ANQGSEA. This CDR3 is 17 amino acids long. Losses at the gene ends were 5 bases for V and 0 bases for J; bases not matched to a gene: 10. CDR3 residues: CSVRDRGGSSGANVLTF. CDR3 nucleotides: TGCAGCGTTCGGGACCGAGGCGGGAGCTCTGGGGCCAACGTCCTGACTTTC.

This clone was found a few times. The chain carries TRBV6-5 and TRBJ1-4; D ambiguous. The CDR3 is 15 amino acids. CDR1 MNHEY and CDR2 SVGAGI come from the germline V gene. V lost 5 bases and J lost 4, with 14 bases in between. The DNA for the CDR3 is TGTGCCAGCAGTCCGCCAACGGTTGGTAATGAAAAACTGTTTTTT. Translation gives CASSPPTVGNEKLFF.

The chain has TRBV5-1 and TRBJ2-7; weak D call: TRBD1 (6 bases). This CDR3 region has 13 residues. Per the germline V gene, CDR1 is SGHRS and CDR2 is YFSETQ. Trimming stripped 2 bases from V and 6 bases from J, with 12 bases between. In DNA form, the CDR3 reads TGCGCCAGCAGCTTTGTGCAGGGGAGCGAGCAGTACTTC. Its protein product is CASSFVQGSEQYF. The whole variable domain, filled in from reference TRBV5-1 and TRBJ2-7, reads KAGVTQTPRYLIKTRGQQVTLSCSPISGHRSVSWYQQTPGQGLQFLFEYFSETQRNKGNFPGRFSGRQFSNSRSEMNVSTLELGDSALYLCASSFVQGSEQYFGPGTRLTVT.

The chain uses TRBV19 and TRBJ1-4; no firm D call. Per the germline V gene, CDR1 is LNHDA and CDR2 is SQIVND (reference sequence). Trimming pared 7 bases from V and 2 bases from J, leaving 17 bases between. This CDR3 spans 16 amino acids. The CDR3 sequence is CASTLRGEPTNEKLFF. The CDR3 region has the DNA TGTGCCAGTACCCTCCGGGGAGAACCGACTAATGAAAAACTGTTTTTT. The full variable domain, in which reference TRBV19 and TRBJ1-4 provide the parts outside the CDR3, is DGGITQSPKYLFRKEGQNVTLSCEQNLNHDAMYWYRQDPGQGLRLIYYSQIVNDFQKGDIAEGYSVSREKKESFPLTVTSAQKNPTAFYLCASTLRGEPTNEKLFFGSGTQLSVL.

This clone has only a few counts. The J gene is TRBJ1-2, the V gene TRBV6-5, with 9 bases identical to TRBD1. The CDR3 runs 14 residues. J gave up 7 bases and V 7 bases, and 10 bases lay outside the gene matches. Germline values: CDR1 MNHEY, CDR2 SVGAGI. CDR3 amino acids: CASNPQGAYSGYTF. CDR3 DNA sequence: TGTGCCAGCAATCCACAGGGGGCGTATTCTGGCTACACCTTC.

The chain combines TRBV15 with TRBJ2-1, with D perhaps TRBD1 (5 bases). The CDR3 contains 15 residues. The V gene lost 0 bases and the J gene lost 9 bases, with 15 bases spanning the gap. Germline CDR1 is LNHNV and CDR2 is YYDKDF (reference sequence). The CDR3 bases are TGTGCCACCAGCAGAGATCTGGGCAGGGCAATTGAGCAGTTCTTC. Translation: CATSRDLGRAIEQFF.

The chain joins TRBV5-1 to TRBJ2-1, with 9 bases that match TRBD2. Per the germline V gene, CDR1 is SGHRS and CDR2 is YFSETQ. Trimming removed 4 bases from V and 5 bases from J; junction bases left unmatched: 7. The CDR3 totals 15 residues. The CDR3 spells CASSPGLAGNNEQFF. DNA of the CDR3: TGCGCCAGCAGCCCCGGGCTAGCGGGGAACAATGAGCAGTTCTTC. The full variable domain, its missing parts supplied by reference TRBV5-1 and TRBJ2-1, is KAGVTQTPRYLIKTRGQQVTLSCSPISGHRSVSWYQQTPGQGLQFLFEYFSETQRNKGNFPGRFSGRQFSNSRSEMNVSTLELGDSALYLCASSPGLAGNNEQFFGPGTRLTVL.

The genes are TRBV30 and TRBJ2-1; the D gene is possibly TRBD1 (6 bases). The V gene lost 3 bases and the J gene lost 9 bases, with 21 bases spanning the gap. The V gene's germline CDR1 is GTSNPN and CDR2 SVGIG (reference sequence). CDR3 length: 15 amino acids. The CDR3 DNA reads TGTGCCTGGAGCCTCTGGGGGCAGAGCCAGTTTGAGCAGTTCTTC. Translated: CAWSLWGQSQFEQFF.

The CDR3 here is CASSPLITGELFF. CDR3 nucleotides: TGTGCCAGCAGCCCCCTAATCACCGGGGAGCTGTTTTTT. This chain connects TRBV5-5 to TRBJ2-2; D is uncertain. The CDR3 sequence is 13 residues long. Trimming removed 4 bases at V and 4 bases at J, with 8 bases between. Per germline, CDR1 SGHKS and CDR2 YYEKEE (reference sequence).

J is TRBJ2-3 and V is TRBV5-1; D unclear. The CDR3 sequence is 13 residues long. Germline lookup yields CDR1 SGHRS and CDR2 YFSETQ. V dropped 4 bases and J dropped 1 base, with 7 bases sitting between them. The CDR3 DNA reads TGCGCCAGCAGCACAGCAGGCACAGATACGCAGTATTTT. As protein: CASSTAGTDTQYF.

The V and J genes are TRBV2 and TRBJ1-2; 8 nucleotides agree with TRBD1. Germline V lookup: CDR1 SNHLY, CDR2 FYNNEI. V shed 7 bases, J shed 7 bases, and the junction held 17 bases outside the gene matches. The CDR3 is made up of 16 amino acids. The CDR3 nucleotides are TGTGCCAGCATCCTCGGGTGGGCAGGGGGCCACGGTGGCTACACCTTC. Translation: CASILGWAGGHGGYTF.

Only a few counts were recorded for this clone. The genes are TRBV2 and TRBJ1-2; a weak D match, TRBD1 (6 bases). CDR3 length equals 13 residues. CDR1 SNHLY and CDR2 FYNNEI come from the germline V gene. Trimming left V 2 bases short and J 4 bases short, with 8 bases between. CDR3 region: CASSEQGTYGYTF. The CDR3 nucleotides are TGTGCCAGCAGTGAACAGGGGACCTATGGCTACACCTTC.

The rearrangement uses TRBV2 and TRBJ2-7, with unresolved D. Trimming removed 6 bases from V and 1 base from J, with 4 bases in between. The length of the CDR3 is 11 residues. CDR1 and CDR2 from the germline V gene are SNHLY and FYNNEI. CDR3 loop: CASRLSYEQYF. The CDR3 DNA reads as TGTGCCAGCAGGCTATCCTACGAGCAGTACTTC.

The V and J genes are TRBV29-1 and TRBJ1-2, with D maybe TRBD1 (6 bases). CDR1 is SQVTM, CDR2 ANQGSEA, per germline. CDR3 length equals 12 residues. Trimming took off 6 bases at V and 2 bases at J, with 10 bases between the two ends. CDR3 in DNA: TGCAGCGTCGCCACAGGGAACTATGGCTACACCTTC. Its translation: CSVATGNYGYTF. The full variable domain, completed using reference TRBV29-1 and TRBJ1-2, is SAVISQKPSRDICQRGTSLTIQCQVDSQVTMMFWYRQQPGQSLTLIATANQGSEATYESGFVIDKFPISRPNLTFSTLTVSNMSPEDSSIYLCSVATGNYGYTFGSGTRLTVV.

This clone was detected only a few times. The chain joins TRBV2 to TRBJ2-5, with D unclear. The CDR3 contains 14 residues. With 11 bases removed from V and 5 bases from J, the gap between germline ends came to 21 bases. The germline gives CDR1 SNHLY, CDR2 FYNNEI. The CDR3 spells CADEADVFSETQYF. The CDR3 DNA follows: TGTGCCGACGAAGCTGATGTCTTTAGCGAGACCCAGTACTTC.

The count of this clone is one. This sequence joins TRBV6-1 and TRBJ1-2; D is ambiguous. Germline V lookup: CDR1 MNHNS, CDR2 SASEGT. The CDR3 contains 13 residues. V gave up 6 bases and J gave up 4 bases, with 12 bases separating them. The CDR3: CASSERWSYGYTF. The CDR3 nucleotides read TGTGCCAGCAGCGAAAGGTGGAGCTATGGCTACACCTTC.

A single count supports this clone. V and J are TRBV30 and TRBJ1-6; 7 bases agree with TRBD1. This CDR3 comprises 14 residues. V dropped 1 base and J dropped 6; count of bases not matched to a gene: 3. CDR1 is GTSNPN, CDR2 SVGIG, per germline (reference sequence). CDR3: CAWSEGQFNSPLHF. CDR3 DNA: TGTGCCTGGAGTGAGGGACAGTTTAATTCACCCCTCCACTTT.

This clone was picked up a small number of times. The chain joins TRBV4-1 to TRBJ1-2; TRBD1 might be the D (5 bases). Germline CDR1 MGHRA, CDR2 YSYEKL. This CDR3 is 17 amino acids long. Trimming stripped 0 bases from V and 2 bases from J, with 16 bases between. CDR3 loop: CASSQEVRPGMNYGYTF. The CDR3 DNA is TGCGCCAGCAGCCAAGAAGTCCGCCCAGGGATGAACTATGGCTACACCTTC.

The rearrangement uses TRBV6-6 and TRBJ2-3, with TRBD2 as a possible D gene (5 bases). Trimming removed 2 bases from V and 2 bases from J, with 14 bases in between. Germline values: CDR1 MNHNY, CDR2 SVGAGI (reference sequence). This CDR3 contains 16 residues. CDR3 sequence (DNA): TGTGCCAGCAGTTACCGGGTGGGTAGCGTCACAGATACGCAGTATTTT. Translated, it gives CASSYRVGSVTDTQYF.

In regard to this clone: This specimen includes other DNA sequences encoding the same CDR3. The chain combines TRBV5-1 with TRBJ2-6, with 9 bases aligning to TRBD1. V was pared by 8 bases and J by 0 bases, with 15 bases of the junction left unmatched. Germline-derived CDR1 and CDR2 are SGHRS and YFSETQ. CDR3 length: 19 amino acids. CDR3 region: CASSAIGTGSISGANVLTF. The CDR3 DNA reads TGCGCCAGTAGCGCAATTGGGACAGGGAGCATCTCTGGGGCCAACGTCCTGACTTTC.

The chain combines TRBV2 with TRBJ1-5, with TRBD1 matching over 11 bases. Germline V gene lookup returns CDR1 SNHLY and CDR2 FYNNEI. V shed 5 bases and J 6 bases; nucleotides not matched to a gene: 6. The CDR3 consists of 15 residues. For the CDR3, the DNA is TGTGCCAGCAGTCCGGGGACAGGGGGATCTCAGCCCCAGCATTTT. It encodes CASSPGTGGSQPQHF. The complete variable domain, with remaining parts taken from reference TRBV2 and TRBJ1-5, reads EPEVTQTPSHQVTQMGQEVILRCVPISNHLYFYWYRQILGQKVEFLVSFYNNEISEKSEIFDDQFSVERPDGSNFTLKIRSTKLEDSAMYFCASSPGTGGSQPQHFGDGTRLSIL.